The 10 T cell receptor beta chains in this list originate from one sample, sequenced in a study of cytomegalovirus exposure and HLA in healthy donors. The PCR ran on 60 Vbeta and 13 Jbeta primers. This table comes from immunoSEQ multiplex PCR, and its TCRdb copy is limited to in-frame clones, with some not included. The sample consists of roughly 140,000 clones, 80% of them appearing once. The sequencing sample was made of PBMCs. These receptors were taken from a young man in good health and CMV-seronegative.

The V and J genes are TRBV13 and TRBJ1-4; 12 nucleotides line up with TRBD1. Losses at the gene ends were 4 bases for V and 2 bases for J; bases not matched to a gene: 2. CDR1 and CDR2 from the germline V gene are PRHDT and FYEKMQ (reference sequence). The CDR3 sequence is 16 residues long. The chain's CDR3 is CASSWGTGGTNEKLFF. Here the CDR3 DNA reads TGTGCCAGCAGCTGGGGGACAGGGGGCACTAATGAAAAACTGTTTTTT.

In DNA form, the CDR3 reads TGTGCCAGCAGTGCGTACAATGAGCAGTTCTTC. Residues: CASSAYNEQFF. The chain employs TRBV6-5 and TRBJ2-1; D remains ambiguous. The V gene lost 5 bases and the J gene lost 4 bases, with 3 bases spanning the gap. The CDR3 runs 11 residues. The germline CDR1 and CDR2 sequences are MNHEY and SVGAGI.

This clone has only a few counts. The DNA is left out, because the CDR3 cannot be placed on it with certainty; the CDR3 is given as TCRdb lists it. V gene TRBV5-1 combines with J gene TRBJ2-1; the table's TRBD2 call for D was not verified on the DNA. From germline, CDR1 is SGHRS and CDR2 YFSETQ. The CDR3 spans 14 amino acids, including both terminal residues. CDR3 in amino acids: CASSLAVAGGIGVF.

The chain joins TRBV7-8 to TRBJ2-7; 8 nucleotides match TRBD1. This CDR3 contains 16 residues. From germline, CDR1 is SGHVS and CDR2 FQNEAQ. Trimming at V came to 5 bases and at J to 2 bases, leaving 11 bases not matched to a gene. In nucleotides, the CDR3 is TGTGCCAGCAGCACTCGTCCGACAGGGGCGACCTACGAGCAGTACTTC. It specifies CASSTRPTGATYEQYF.

This chain connects TRBV4-1 to TRBJ1-1; 12 bases map to TRBD1. Germline V lookup: CDR1 MGHRA, CDR2 YSYEKL. There are 19 residues in the CDR3. V trimming: 3 bases; J trimming: 5 bases; junction bases outside the gene matches: 16. The CDR3 loop reads CASSHPMDRDRGRITEAFF. The CDR3 region has the DNA TGCGCCAGCAGCCATCCGATGGACCGGGACAGGGGGCGGATTACTGAAGCTTTCTTT.

CDR3 bases: TGTGCCAGTACCCCCGATAGCGGGGGGTACAATGAGCAGTTCTTC. This codes for CASTPDSGGYNEQFF. V and J are TRBV19 and TRBJ2-1; 10 positions agree with TRBD2. Germline V gives CDR1 LNHDA, CDR2 SQIVND (reference sequence). Trimming cost V 7 bases and J 4 bases; bases outside gene matches: 7. This CDR3 has 15 amino acids.

The chain joins TRBV2 to TRBJ1-1, with a possible D match to TRBD1 (5 bases). Deletions cut 2 bases from V and 4 bases from J, with 11 bases between. Germline V gene lookup returns CDR1 SNHLY and CDR2 FYNNEI. The CDR3 consists of 14 residues. This CDR3 reads CASSEMGEGTEAFF. CDR3 bases: TGTGCCAGCAGTGAAATGGGGGAGGGCACTGAAGCTTTCTTT.

The chain employs TRBV5-6 and TRBJ2-5, with 7 bases identical to TRBD1. Germline assignment: CDR1 SGHDT and CDR2 YYEEEE. This CDR3 is 14 amino acids long. V lost 2 bases and J lost 2; bases outside the gene matches: 3. The CDR3 loop reads CASSLGTVQETQYF. The CDR3 DNA reads TGTGCCAGCAGCTTAGGGACAGTTCAAGAGACCCAGTACTTC.

The table lists this clone with a few counts. V and J are TRBV7-8 and TRBJ1-4; possibly TRBD1 for D (6 bases). Deletions cut 1 base from V and 0 bases from J, with 9 bases between. Per germline, CDR1 SGHVS and CDR2 FQNEAQ. The CDR3 extends over 16 amino acids. The CDR3 nucleotides read TGTGCCAGCAGCTTAGTGGGGGCACCAACTAATGAAAAACTGTTTTTT. Protein product: CASSLVGAPTNEKLFF.

The rearrangement links TRBV5-1 to TRBJ1-1, with TRBD1 identical over 10 bases. Trimming at V came to 4 bases and at J to 3 bases, leaving 6 bases not matched to a gene. The V gene's germline CDR1 is SGHRS and CDR2 YFSETQ. CDR3 length: 15 amino acids. Written as DNA, the CDR3 is TGCGCCAGCAGCCAGGGGACAGGGGAATACACTGAAGCTTTCTTT. Encoded protein: CASSQGTGEYTEAFF.